This paragraph covers one T cell receptor beta chain sequence. Its cognate antigen is unknown. Sequencing was performed with immunoSEQ multiplex PCR; in TCRdb, only in-frame clones are kept and a portion is missing. The table records about 65,000 clones, roughly 76% of them present only once. This sample is drawn from a study of vaccination effects on CD4 cells after COVID-19. Study overall: Each participant was administered two doses of either the BNT162b2 or the mRNA-1273 vaccine.

Pools of viral peptides were used by the ViraFEST assay to expand antigen-specific CD4+ T cells ahead of sequencing. Culture proceeded for approximately nine days, and CD4+ T cells were then isolated. Prior SARS-CoV-2 infection was absent in the vaccine recipients, as shown by negative nucleocapsid antibodies. V shed 4 bases and J shed 2 bases, with 6 bases lying between them. CDR1 is SNHLY and CDR2 is FYNNEI in the germline V gene. The CDR3 runs 13 residues. Study observations and caveats: Of the vaccine-induced clones from healthy vaccinees, merely 1 of 255 recognized common cold coronaviruses as well. Substantial clonal contraction characterized both infection- and vaccine-induced clones late after vaccination.

The chain couples TRBV2 to TRBJ2-1; D not certain. The specimen was CD4+ T cells from PBMCs cultured with HCoV-NL63 spike peptides, collected before COVID-19 vaccination. The TCR comes from a human donor who received a COVID-19 vaccine. The CDR3 loop reads CASSGDTYNEQFF. CDR3 DNA: TGTGCCAGCAGTGGAGACACCTACAATGAGCAGTTCTTC.